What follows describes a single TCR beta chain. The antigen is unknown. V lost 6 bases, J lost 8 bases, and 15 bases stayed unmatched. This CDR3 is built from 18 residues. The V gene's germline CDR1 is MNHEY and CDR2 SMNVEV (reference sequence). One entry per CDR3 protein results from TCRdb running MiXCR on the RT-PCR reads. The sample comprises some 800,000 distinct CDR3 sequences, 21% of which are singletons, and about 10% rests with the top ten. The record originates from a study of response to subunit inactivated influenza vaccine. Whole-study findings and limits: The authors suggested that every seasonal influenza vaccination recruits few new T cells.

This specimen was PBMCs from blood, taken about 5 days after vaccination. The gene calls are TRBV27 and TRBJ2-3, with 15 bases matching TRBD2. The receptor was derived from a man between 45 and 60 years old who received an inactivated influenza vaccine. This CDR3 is CASRLSPGTSGGTTTQYF. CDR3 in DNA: TGTGCCAGCAGGCTTTCCCCCGGGACTAGCGGGGGGACCACTACGCAGTATTTT.